Following are 9 T cell receptor beta chains from one sample sequenced in a study of T cells in Graves' hyperthyroidism and ophthalmopathy. RNA transcripts provided the source from which TCR beta CDR3 regions were amplified. The TCR CDR3 was amplified in a first-round RT-PCR using the HTBI primer set. TCRdb ran MiXCR on the multiplex PCR reads and lists one entry per CDR3 protein. Among more than 500,000 distinct CDR3 sequences listed, about 15% were seen once. Sequenced material: blood. The receptor source for this set is a woman between 25 and 40 years old with Graves' ophthalmopathy.

This clonotype was detected only a few times. The chain couples TRBV20-1 to TRBJ2-7, with TRBD1 identical over 7 bases. The J segment lost 5 bases and the V segment lost 5 bases, leaving 12 bases of the junction unmatched. The CDR3 is 14 residues long. Looked up from germline, CDR1 is DFQATT and CDR2 is SNEGSKA (reference sequence). The CDR3 DNA follows: TGCAGTGCTGAAGAGACAGGGTTCGTCGACGAGCAGTACTTC. Translating it yields CSAEETGFVDEQYF.

In regard to this clonotype: This may arise from a read error, as a much more abundant clone is one base away. No conserved phenylalanine or tryptophan is present at the end of the CDR3, so a read error is the likely explanation. This chain connects TRBV9 to TRBJ1-1, with D possibly matching TRBD1 (6 bases). Trimming took 3 bases from V and 0 from J, leaving 9 bases between them. This CDR3 contains 14 residues. Germline V gives CDR1 SGDLS, CDR2 YYNGEE. The CDR3 here is CASSEGGLNTEAFL. In DNA form, the CDR3 reads TGTGCCAGCAGCGAGGGGGGGTTGAACACTGAAGCTTTCCTT.

This clonotype has ten or more counts. The chain combines TRBV30 with TRBJ1-5, with D perhaps matching TRBD1 (6 bases). Germline CDR1 is GTSNPN and CDR2 is SVGIG (reference sequence). With 5 bases removed from V and 6 bases from J, the gap between germline ends came to 14 bases. The CDR3 is made up of 13 amino acids. The CDR3 nucleotides read TGTGCCTGGGGAAGGGGGAATCTTCAGCCCCAGCATTTT. Protein: CAWGRGNLQPQHF.

This clonotype occurred a few times. It is likely a read error, because the conserved phenylalanine at the end of the CDR3 is missing. This sequence joins TRBV19 and TRBJ2-2; 8 nucleotides align to TRBD1. Trimming at V came to 9 bases and at J to 3 bases, leaving 9 bases not matched to a gene. CDR1 LNHDA and CDR2 SQIVND come from the germline V gene (reference sequence). The CDR3 is made up of 15 amino acids. CDR3 in DNA: TGTGCCAGCGGACAGGGTTCGTCTTACACCGGGGAGCTGTTTCTT. It specifies CASGQGSSYTGELFL.

This clonotype was picked up many times. This chain connects TRBV28 to TRBJ2-7, with TRBD2 matching over 9 bases. V was pared by 3 bases and J by 1 base, with 10 bases of the junction left unmatched. CDR3 size: 17 residues. Germline assignment: CDR1 MDHEN and CDR2 SYDVKM. CDR3 loop: CASSFPATSGRSYEQYF. The CDR3 region has the DNA TGTGCCAGCAGTTTCCCAGCTACTAGCGGGCGATCCTACGAGCAGTACTTC.

This clonotype was seen only a few times. The V and J genes are TRBV7-9 and TRBJ1-2; D unresolved. CDR3 length: 16 amino acids. Germline V gene lookup returns CDR1 SEHNR and CDR2 FQNEAQ (reference sequence). V was pared by 0 bases and J by 7 bases, with 18 bases between. This CDR3 reads CASSLASERTRFGYTF. The CDR3 coding sequence is TGTGCCAGCAGCTTAGCCTCTGAACGGACGAGATTTGGCTACACCTTC. The variable domain in full, completed from reference TRBV7-9 and TRBJ1-2, reads DTGVSQNPRHKITKRGQNVTFRCDPISEHNRLYWYRQTLGQGPEFLTYFQNEAQLEKSRLLSDRFSAERPKGSFSTLEIQRTEQGDSAMYLCASSLASERTRFGYTFGSGTRLTVV.

This clonotype was counted at least ten times. The gene calls are TRBV6-1 and TRBJ1-1; 7 bases align to TRBD1. Germline V gene sequence: CDR1 MNHNS, CDR2 SASEGT. The CDR3 covers 14 residues. V was pared by 5 bases and J by 0 bases, with 3 bases of the junction left unmatched. CDR3 nucleotides: TGTGCCAGCAGTTACAGGGGAATGAACACTGAAGCTTTCTTT. Translation gives CASSYRGMNTEAFF.

This clonotype occurred once. The chain recombines TRBV7-8 with TRBJ2-3; 10 bases align to TRBD2. V lost 4 bases and J lost 7; bases outside the gene matches: 8. Germline V gene sequence: CDR1 SGHVS, CDR2 FQNEAQ. The CDR3 runs to 15 residues. The chain's CDR3 is CASSSHSGRRNTQYF. For the CDR3, the DNA is TGTGCCAGCAGCTCCCATAGCGGGAGGAGAAATACGCAGTATTTT.

This clonotype was seen many times. V is TRBV7-9 and J is TRBJ1-2, with TRBD1 matching 8 bases. Trimming at V came to 5 bases and at J to 8 bases, leaving 7 bases not matched to a gene. Per germline, CDR1 SEHNR and CDR2 FQNEAQ (reference sequence). The CDR3 extends over 13 amino acids. CDR3 sequence (DNA): TGTGCCAGCAGCCTACAGGGGGTCCGGGGCTACACCTTC. It is translated as CASSLQGVRGYTF.